What follows is one TCR beta chain and its context. Its matching antigen is unknown. The table came from immunoSEQ multiplex PCR; TCRdb's copy has only in-frame clones and leaves some out. Of 160,000 or so clones listed, 88% are singletons. This sample was taken from a study of cytomegalovirus exposure and HLA in healthy donors. Study-wide findings and caveats: A subsequent analysis found that TCR clusters from the first cohort also tended to co-occur in the approximately 130 validation repertoires, with under 95% of cluster scores above 0. There were a few CMV-associated chains whose specificity for CMV antigens was confirmed in vitro. TCR sequences were mostly rare, though some public TCRs occurred in many donors.

From the 120-subject validation cohort, which was separate from the roughly 700-subject first cohort, the donors were drawn. Deletions cut 4 bases from V and 2 bases from J, with 9 bases between. The CDR3 loop spans 14 amino acids. Germline-derived CDR1 and CDR2 are SEHNR and FQNEAQ (reference sequence). Material for sequencing was PBMCs. The sequence was collected from a man younger than 35 in good health and CMV-seronegative. This chain uses TRBV7-9 with TRBJ1-3, with D uncertain. CDR3 sequence reads: CASSSEEPGNTIYF. The CDR3 nucleotides are TGTGCCAGCAGCTCCGAGGAACCTGGAAACACCATATATTTT.